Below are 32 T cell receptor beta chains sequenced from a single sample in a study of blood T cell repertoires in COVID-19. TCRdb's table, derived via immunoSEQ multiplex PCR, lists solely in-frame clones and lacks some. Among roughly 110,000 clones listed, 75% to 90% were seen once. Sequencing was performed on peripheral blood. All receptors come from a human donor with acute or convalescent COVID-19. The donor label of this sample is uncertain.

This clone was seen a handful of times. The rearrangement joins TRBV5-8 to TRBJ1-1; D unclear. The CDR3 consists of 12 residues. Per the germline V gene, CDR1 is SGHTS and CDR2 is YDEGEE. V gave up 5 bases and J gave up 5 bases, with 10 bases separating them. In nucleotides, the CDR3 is TGTGCCAGCAGGGAGCGAGGAACTGAAGCTTTCTTT. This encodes CASRERGTEAFF.

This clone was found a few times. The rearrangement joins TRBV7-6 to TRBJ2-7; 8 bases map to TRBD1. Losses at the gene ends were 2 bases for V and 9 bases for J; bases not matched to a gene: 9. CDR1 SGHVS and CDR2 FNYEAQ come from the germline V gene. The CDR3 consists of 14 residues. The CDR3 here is CASSLSTGASGQYF. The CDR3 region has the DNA TGTGCCAGCAGCTTATCGACAGGGGCCTCAGGGCAGTACTTC.

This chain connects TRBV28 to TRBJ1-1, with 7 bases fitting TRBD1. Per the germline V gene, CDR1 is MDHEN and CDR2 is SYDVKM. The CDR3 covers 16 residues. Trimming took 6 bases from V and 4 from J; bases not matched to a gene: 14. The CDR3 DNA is TGTGCCAGCAGGACCCTGAACAGGGGTGGCGGCACTGAAGCTTTCTTT. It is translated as CASRTLNRGGGTEAFF.

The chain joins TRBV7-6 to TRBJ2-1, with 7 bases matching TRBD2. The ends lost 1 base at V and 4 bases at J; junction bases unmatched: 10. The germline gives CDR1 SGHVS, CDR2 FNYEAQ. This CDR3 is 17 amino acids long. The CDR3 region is CASSLGGGRISYNEQFF. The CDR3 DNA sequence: TGTGCCAGCAGCTTAGGGGGCGGGAGAATTTCGTACAATGAGCAGTTCTTC. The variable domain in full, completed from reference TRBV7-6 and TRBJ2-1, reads GAGVSQSPRYKVTKRGQDVALRCDPISGHVSLYWYRQALGQGPEFLTYFNYEAQQDKSGLPNDRFSAERPEGSISTLTIQRTEQRDSAMYRCASSLGGGRISYNEQFFGPGTRLTVL.

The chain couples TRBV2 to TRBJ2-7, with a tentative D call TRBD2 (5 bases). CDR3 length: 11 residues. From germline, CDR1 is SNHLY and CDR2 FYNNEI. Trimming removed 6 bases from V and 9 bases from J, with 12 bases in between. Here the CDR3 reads CASRYAEGQYF. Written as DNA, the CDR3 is TGTGCCAGCAGGTACGCTGAGGGGCAGTACTTC.

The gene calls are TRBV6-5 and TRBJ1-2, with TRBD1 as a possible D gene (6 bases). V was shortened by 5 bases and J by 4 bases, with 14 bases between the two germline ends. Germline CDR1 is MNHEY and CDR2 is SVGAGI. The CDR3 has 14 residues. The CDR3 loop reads CASSTQGGGYGYTF. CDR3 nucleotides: TGTGCCAGCAGTACCCAGGGAGGGGGCTATGGCTACACCTTC.

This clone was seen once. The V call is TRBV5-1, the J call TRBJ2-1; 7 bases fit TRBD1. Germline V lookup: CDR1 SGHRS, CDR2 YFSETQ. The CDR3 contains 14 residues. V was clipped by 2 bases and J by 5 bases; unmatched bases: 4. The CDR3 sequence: CASSFNRGDNEQFF. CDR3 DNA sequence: TGCGCCAGCAGCTTCAACAGGGGCGACAATGAGCAGTTCTTC.

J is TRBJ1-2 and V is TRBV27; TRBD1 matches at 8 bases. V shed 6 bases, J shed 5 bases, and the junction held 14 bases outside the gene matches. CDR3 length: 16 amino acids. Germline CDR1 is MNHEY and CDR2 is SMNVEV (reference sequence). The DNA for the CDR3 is TGTGCCAGCAGACGATGGGGCCAGGGGGCTGGATATGGCTACACCTTC. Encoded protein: CASRRWGQGAGYGYTF.

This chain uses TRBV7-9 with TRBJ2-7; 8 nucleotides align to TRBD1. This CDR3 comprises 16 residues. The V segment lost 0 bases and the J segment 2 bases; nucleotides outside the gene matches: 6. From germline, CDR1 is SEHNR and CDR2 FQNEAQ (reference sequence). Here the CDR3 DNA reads TGTGCCAGCAGCTTAGCCCGCGACAGGGGACCCTACGAGCAGTACTTC. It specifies CASSLARDRGPYEQYF.

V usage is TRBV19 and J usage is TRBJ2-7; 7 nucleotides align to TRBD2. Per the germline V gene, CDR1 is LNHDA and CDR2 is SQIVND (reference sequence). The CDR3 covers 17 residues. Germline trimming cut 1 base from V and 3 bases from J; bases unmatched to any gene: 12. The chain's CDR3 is CASSIGPRTSFVYEQYF. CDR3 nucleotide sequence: TGTGCCAGTAGTATAGGCCCTCGGACTAGTTTCGTCTACGAGCAGTACTTC.

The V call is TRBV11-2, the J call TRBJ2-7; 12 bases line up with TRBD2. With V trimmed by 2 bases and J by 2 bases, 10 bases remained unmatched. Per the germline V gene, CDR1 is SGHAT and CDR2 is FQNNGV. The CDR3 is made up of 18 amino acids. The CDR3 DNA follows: TGTGCCAGCAGCTTACGGGAGACTAGCGGGGGCTTTGCCTACGAGCAGTACTTC. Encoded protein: CASSLRETSGGFAYEQYF.

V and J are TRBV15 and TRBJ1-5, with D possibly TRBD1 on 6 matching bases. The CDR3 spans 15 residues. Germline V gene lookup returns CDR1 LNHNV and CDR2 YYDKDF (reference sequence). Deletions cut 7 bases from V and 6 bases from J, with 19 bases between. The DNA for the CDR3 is TGTGCCACCATGGAGGGGGGGCCCGAAGGTCAGCCCCAGCATTTT. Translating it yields CATMEGGPEGQPQHF. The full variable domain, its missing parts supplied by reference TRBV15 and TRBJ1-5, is DAMVIQNPRYQVTQFGKPVTLSCSQTLNHNVMYWYQQKSSQAPKLLFHYYDKDFNNEADTPDNFQSRRPNTSFCFLDIRSPGLGDTAMYLCATMEGGPEGQPQHFGDGTRLSIL.

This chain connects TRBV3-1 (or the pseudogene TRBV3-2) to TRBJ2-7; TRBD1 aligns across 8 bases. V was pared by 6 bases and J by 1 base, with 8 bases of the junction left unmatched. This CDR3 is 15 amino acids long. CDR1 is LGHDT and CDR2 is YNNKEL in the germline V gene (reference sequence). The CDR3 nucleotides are TGTGCCAGCAGTCTAACAGGGGGAAGTTCCTACGAGCAGTACTTC. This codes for CASSLTGGSSYEQYF.

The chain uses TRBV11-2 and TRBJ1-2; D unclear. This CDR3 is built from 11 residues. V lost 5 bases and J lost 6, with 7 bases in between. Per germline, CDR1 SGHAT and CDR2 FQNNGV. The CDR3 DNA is TGTGCCAGCAGCCCCACGGATGGCTACACCTTC. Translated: CASSPTDGYTF.

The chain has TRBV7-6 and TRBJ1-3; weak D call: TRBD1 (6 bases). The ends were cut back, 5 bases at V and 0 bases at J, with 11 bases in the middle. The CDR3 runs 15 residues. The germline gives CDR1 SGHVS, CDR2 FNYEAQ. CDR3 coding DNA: TGTGCCAGCAGCCCCGGACAGCTCTCTGGAAACACCATATATTTT. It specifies CASSPGQLSGNTIYF.

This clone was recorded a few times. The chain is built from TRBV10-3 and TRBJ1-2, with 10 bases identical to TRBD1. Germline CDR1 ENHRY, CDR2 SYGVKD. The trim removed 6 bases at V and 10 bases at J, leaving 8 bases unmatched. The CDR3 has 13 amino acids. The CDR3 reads CAISSGTGETYTF. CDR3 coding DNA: TGTGCCATCAGCTCCGGGACAGGGGAAACCTACACCTTC.

The CDR3 DNA follows: TGTGCCAGCAGCTTAGTGGCAGGGGCATACAATGAGCAGTTCTTC. Its protein is CASSLVAGAYNEQFF. This chain links TRBV7-9 with TRBJ2-1, with D perhaps matching TRBD1 (6 bases). The CDR3 has 15 residues. Germline values: CDR1 SEHNR, CDR2 FQNEAQ (reference sequence). V lost 1 base to trimming and J lost 4 bases, with 11 bases between them.

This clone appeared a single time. Here the CDR3 DNA reads TGTGCCAGCAGCATAGATGCGGCAACGGAGCAGTTCTTC. As protein: CASSIDAATEQFF. The chain is built from TRBV3-1 (or the pseudogene TRBV3-2) and TRBJ2-1; D uncertain. This CDR3 is 13 amino acids long. The V gene's germline CDR1 is LGHDT and CDR2 YNNKEL (reference sequence). V dropped 5 bases and J dropped 10 bases, with 15 bases sitting between them.

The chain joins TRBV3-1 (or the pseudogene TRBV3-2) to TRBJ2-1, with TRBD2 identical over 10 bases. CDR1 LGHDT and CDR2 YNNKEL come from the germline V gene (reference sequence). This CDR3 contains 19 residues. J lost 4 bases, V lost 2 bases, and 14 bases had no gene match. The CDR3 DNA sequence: TGTGCCAGCAGCCAAAGTTGGGTAGGACTAGCGGAGTTTTACAATGAGCAGTTCTTC. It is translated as CASSQSWVGLAEFYNEQFF.

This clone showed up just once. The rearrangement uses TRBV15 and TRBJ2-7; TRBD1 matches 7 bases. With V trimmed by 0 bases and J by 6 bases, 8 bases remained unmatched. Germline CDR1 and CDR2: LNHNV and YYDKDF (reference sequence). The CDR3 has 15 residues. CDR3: CATSRDRGRFGEQYF. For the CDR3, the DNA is TGTGCCACCAGCAGAGATAGGGGGCGCTTCGGCGAGCAGTACTTC.

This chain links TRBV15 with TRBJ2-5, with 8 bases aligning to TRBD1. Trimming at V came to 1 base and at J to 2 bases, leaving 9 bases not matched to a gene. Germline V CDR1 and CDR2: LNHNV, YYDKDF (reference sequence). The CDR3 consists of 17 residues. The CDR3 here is CATSRAARTGWQETQYF. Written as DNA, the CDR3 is TGTGCCACCAGCAGAGCAGCGCGGACAGGGTGGCAAGAGACCCAGTACTTC.

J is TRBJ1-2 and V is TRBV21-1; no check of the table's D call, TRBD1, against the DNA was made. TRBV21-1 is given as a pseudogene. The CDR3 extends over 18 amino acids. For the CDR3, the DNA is TGTGCCAGCAGCAACTCCTGCAGCCCGGACAGGGGGGCTTTCGGCTACACCTTC. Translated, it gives CASSNSCSPDRGAFGYTF.

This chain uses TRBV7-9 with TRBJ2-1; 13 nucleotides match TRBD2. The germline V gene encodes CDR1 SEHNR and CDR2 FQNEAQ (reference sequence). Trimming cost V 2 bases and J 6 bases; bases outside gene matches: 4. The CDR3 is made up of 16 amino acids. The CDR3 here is CASSLSTSGRANEQFF. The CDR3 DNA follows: TGTGCCAGCAGCTTATCCACTAGCGGGAGGGCCAATGAGCAGTTCTTC. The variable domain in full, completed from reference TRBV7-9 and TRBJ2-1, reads DTGVSQNPRHKITKRGQNVTFRCDPISEHNRLYWYRQTLGQGPEFLTYFQNEAQLEKSRLLSDRFSAERPKGSFSTLEIQRTEQGDSAMYLCASSLSTSGRANEQFFGPGTRLTVL.

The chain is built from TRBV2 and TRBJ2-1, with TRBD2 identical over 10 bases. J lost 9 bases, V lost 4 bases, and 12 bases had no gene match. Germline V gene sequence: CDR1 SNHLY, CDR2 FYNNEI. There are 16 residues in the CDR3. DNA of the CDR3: TGTGCCAGCAGTGGGTCTGCTAGCGGGAGTGGAGGTGAGCAGTTCTTC. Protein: CASSGSASGSGGEQFF.

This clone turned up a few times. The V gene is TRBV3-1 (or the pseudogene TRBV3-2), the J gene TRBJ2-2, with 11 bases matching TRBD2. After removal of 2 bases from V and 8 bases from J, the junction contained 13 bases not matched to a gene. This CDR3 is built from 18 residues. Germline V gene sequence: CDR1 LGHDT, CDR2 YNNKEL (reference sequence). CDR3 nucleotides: TGTGCCAGCAGCCAAACACCACTAGCGGGAGAAAGTTTAGGGGAGCTGTTTTTT. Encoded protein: CASSQTPLAGESLGELFF.

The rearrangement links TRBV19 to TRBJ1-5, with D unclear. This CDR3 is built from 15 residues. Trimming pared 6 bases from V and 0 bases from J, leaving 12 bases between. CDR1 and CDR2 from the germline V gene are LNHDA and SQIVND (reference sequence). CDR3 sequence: CASSLFGGSNQPQHF. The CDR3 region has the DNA TGTGCCAGTAGCCTATTCGGTGGTAGCAATCAGCCCCAGCATTTT. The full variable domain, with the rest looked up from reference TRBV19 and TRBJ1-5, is DGGITQSPKYLFRKEGQNVTLSCEQNLNHDAMYWYRQDPGQGLRLIYYSQIVNDFQKGDIAEGYSVSREKKESFPLTVTSAQKNPTAFYLCASSLFGGSNQPQHFGDGTRLSIL.

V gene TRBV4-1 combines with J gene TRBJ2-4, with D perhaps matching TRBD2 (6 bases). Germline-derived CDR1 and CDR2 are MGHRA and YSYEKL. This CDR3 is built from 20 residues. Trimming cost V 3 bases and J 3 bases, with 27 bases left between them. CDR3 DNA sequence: TGCGCCAGCAGCCAGCATGCGGGGCCTAACATAATCCGGAGCAAAAACATTCAGTACTTC. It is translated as CASSQHAGPNIIRSKNIQYF.

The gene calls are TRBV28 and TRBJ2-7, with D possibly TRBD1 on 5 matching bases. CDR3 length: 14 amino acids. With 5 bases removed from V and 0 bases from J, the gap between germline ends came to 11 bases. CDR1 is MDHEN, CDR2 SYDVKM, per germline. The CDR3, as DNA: TGTGCCAGCAGTAGACAGCTTTCCTCCTACGAGCAGTACTTC. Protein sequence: CASSRQLSSYEQYF.

The CDR3 here is CASSYSTGGGYGYTF. CDR3 in DNA: TGTGCCAGCAGTTACTCTACAGGGGGCGGTTATGGCTACACCTTC. The rearrangement joins TRBV6-5 to TRBJ1-2; 9 bases are shared with TRBD1. Germline CDR1 MNHEY, CDR2 SVGAGI. The CDR3 sequence is 15 residues long. The trim removed 0 bases at V and 5 bases at J, leaving 4 bases unmatched.

The CDR3 region has the DNA TGTGCCAGCAGCGGCGAGGGCAGGGGTCCCGGGGAGCTGTTTTTT. Its protein product is CASSGEGRGPGELFF. V and J are TRBV9 and TRBJ2-2, with D possibly being TRBD1 (6 bases). The CDR3 is 15 residues long. V was clipped by 3 bases and J by 6 bases, with 15 bases between them. Per germline, CDR1 SGDLS and CDR2 YYNGEE.

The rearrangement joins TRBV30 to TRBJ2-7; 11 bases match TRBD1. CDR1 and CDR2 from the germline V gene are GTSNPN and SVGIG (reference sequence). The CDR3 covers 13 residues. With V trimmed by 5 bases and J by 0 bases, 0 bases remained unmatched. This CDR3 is CAWGTGGSYEQYF. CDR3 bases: TGTGCCTGGGGGACAGGGGGCTCCTACGAGCAGTACTTC.

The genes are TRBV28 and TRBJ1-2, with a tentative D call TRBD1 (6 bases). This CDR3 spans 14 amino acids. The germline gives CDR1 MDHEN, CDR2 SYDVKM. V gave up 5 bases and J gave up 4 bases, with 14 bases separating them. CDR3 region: CASSQGQSPYGYTF. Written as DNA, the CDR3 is TGTGCCAGCAGTCAAGGACAGTCCCCCTATGGCTACACCTTC.